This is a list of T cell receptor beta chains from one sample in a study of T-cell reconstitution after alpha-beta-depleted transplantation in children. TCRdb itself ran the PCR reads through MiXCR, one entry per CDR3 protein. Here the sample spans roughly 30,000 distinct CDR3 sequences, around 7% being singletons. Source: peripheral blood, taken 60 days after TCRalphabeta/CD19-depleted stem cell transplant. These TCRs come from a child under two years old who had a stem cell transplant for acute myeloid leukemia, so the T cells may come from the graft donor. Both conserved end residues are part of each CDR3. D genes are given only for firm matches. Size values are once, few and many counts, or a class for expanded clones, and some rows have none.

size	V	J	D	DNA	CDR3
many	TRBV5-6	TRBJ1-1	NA	TGTGCCAGCAGCGAAACGGTGGGGCTTTCTACCTTCGAAGCTTTCTTT	CASSETVGLSTFEAFF
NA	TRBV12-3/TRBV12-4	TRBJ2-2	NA	TGTGCCTTCAGTTTAGCGCTCGGCCCGACGCGCACCGGGGAGCTGTTTTTT	CAFSLALGPTRTGELFF
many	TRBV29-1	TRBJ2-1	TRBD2	TGCAGCGTTAAGGGACAGGGGGGGACTAGCGGGACGTACAATGAGCAGTTCTTC	CSVKGQGGTSGTYNEQFF
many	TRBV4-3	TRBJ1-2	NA	TGCGCCAGCAGCCAAGAGGTCGCTTCTAACTATGGCTACACCTTC	CASSQEVASNYGYTF
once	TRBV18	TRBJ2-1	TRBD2	TGTGCCAGCTCACCAGACATAGCGGGGTTTTACAATGAGCAGTTCTTC	CASSPDIAGFYNEQFF
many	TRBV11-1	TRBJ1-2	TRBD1	TGTGCCAGCAGCTCAGACCGGGACAGGTGGGGCTACACCTTC	CASSSDRDRWGYTF
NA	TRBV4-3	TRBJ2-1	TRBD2	TGCGCCAGCAGCCAAGATTCGGGCGGGGGTTCCTACAATGAGCAGTTCTTC	CASSQDSGGGSYNEQFF
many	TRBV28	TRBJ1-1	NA	TGTGCCAGCAGTTTTAACCGGATAGCTTTCTTT	CASSFNRIAFF
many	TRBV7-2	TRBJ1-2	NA	TGTGCCAGCAGCCCACGGACTGATGGCTACACCTTC	CASSPRTDGYTF
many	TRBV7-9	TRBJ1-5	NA	TGTGCCAGCAGCAGAGGTACAGGCATTAATCAGCCCCAGCATTTT	CASSRGTGINQPQHF
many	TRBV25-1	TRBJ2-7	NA	TGTGCCAGCAGTGATCCGGGGGCCTACGAGCAGTACTTC	CASSDPGAYEQYF
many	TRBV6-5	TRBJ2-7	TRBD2	TGTGCCAGCATCGGGGGGGCTAGCGGCCCCTACGAGCAGTACTTC	CASIGGASGPYEQYF
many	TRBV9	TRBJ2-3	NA	TGTGCCAGCAGCGTACGGGGAGCTAGCACAGATACGCAGTATTTT	CASSVRGASTDTQYF
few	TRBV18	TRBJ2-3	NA	TGTGCCAGCTCCCGGGGGTCAGATACGCAGTATTTT	CASSRGSDTQYF
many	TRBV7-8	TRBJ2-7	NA	TGTGCCAGCAGCCTGGAACGGGGAGCCTACGAGCAGTACTTC	CASSLERGAYEQYF
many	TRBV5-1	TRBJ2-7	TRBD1	TGCGCCAGCAGCTTGGGACAGGGGGCTGACGAGCAGTACTTC	CASSLGQGADEQYF
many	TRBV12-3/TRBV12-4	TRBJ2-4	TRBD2	TGTGCCAGCAGCGCTTCAAGCGGGAGCCGAAACATTCAGTACTTC	CASSASSGSRNIQYF
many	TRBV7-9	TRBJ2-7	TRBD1	TGTGCCAGCAGCTTAAGGACAGGGAGCTCCTACGAGCAGTACTTC	CASSLRTGSSYEQYF
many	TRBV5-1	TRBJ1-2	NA	TGCGCCAGCAGCTTGGAAGGGTCCCCTAATGGCTACACCTTC	CASSLEGSPNGYTF
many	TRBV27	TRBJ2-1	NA	TGTGCCAGCACCTCGGGGAATGAGCAGTTCTTC	CASTSGNEQFF
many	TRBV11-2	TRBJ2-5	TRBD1	TGTGCCAGCAGCAACCCACGACAGGGTCCAGAGACCCAGTACTTC	CASSNPRQGPETQYF
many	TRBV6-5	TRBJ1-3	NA	TGTGCCAGCAGTCTTCGGACGGGCTCTGGAAACACCATATATTTT	CASSLRTGSGNTIYF
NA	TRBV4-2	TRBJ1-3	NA	TGTGCCAGCAGCCAAATGGGACTGCGCTCTGGAAACACCATATATTTT	CASSQMGLRSGNTIYF
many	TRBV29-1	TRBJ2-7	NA	TGCAGCGTTGCCAGAACAGGGACTATCTCGGAGCAGTACTTC	CSVARTGTISEQYF
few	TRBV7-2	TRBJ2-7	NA	TGTGCCAGCAGCTTAAACGAGTGGGCCTACGAGCAGTACTTC	CASSLNEWAYEQYF
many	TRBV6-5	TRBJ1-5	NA	TGTGCCAGCAGTAACGGGGACAGCAATCAGCCCCAGCATTTT	CASSNGDSNQPQHF
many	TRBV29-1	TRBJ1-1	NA	TGCAGCGTTGAAGACGGGGGGGACACTGAAGCTTTCTTT	CSVEDGGDTEAFF
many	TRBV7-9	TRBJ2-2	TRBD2	TGTGCCAGCAGCCCGGACGGGACTAGTGGCACCGGGGAGCTGTTTTTT	CASSPDGTSGTGELFF
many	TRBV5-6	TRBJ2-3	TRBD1	TGTGCCAGCAGCTTCGGGACAGGCACAGATACGCAGTATTTT	CASSFGTGTDTQYF
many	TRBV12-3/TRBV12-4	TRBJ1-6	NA	TGTGCCAGCAGTCAAGGGACCGCATTAAATTCACCCCTCCACTTT	CASSQGTALNSPLHF
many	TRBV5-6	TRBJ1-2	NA	TGTGCCAGCAGCCCCCGGGACACGAACACCTATGGCTACACCTTC	CASSPRDTNTYGYTF
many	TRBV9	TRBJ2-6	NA	TGTGCCAGCAGCCTCGACCCGGGACGCGTGGAGGCTGGGGCCAACGTCCTGACTTTC	CASSLDPGRVEAGANVLTF
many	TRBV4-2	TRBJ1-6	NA	TGTGCCAGCCGCGCTGAGGGCCTTAATTCACCCCTCCACTTT	CASRAEGLNSPLHF
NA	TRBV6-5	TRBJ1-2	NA	TGTGCCAGCAGTTACTCGCCCCTGGGCAGGGAAGATGGCTACACCTTC	CASSYSPLGREDGYTF
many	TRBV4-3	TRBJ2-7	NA	TGCGCCAGCAGCCAAGATGGGGCAGGGGTAGTCTACGAGCAGTACTTC	CASSQDGAGVVYEQYF
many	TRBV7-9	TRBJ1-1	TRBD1	TGTGCCAGCACCGGGACAGCCAACACTGAAGCTTTCTTT	CASTGTANTEAFF
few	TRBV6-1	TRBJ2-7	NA	TGTGCCAGCAGTGGGGACCACCACTCCTACGAGCAGTACTTC	CASSGDHHSYEQYF
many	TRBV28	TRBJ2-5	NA	TGTGCCAGCAGTTTAAACGGCCAAGAGACCCAGTACTTC	CASSLNGQETQYF
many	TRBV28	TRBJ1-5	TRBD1	TGTGCCAGCAGTTTATCCCTCCGTGGACAGGCTAGAAAGCCCCAGCATTTT	CASSLSLRGQARKPQHF
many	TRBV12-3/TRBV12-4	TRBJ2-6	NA	TGTGCCAGCAGTTTCCCCCGGGACACCAAAACTGGGGCCAACGTCCTGACTTTC	CASSFPRDTKTGANVLTF
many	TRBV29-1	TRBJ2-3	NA	TGCCTTGCCTCCGGGACTTACACAGATACGCAGTATTTT	CLASGTYTDTQYF
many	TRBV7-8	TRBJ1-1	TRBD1	TGTGCCAGCCTCGGACAGGGGACTGAAGCTTTCTTT	CASLGQGTEAFF
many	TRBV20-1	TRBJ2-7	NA	TGCAGTGTTATGGGACTCGACGGATACGAGCAGTACTTC	CSVMGLDGYEQYF
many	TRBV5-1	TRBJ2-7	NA	TGCGCCAGCAGCTTGGACAACTCCTACGAGCAGTACTTC	CASSLDNSYEQYF
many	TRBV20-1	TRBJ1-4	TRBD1	TGCAGTGCGCGGGACAGGCTTGGTGAAAAACTGTTTTTT	CSARDRLGEKLFF
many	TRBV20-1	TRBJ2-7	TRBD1	TGCAGTGCTCTTGGACAGGGGGTTTTCTACGAGCAGTACTTC	CSALGQGVFYEQYF
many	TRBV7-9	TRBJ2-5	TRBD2	TGTGCCAGCAGCTTAGTTCGGGAGGGGTGGACCCAGTACTTC	CASSLVREGWTQYF
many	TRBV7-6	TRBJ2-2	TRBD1	TGTGCCAGCAGCCCGCTAGGACAGGCCGGGCTGTTTTTT	CASSPLGQAGLFF
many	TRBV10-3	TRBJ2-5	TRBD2	TGTGCCATCAGAGGGACTAGCGGGTTCCTCCAAGAGACCCAGTACTTC	CAIRGTSGFLQETQYF